There are a few counts of the clone carrying this T cell receptor beta chain. Antigen unknown. RNA transcripts provided the source from which TCR beta CDR3 regions were amplified. The study used the HTBI primer set for a first-round RT-PCR of the TCR CDR3. In TCRdb, the multiplex PCR reads were re-called with MiXCR into one record per CDR3 protein. The table includes roughly 580,000 distinct CDR3 sequences, just over 45% detected once. This sample is part of a study of T cells in Graves' hyperthyroidism and ophthalmopathy. Germline CDR1 is SGHDN and CDR2 is FVKESK. This CDR3 spans 16 amino acids. The V gene lost 4 bases and the J gene lost 3 bases, with 18 bases spanning the gap. Study-level findings and limits: Blood also carried most thyroid clonotypes expanded above 0.001.

This receptor was obtained from a young woman with Graves' hyperthyroidism. The V call is TRBV14, the J call TRBJ1-1; D may be TRBD1 (5 bases). Sequenced input: peripheral blood or thyroid tissue (not recorded which). The CDR3 sequence is CASSLRLGAGYTEAFF. CDR3 in DNA: TGTGCCAGCAGCCTCCGACTCGGGGCTGGGTACACTGAAGCTTTCTTT.